This note documents a single T cell receptor (beta chain) sequence. Its target is not known. The protocol was immunoSEQ multiplex PCR, while the TCRdb copy is restricted to in-frame clones and leaves out a portion. This table holds about 140,000 clones, 90% to 95% found once. The record originates from a study of T cell responses to AZD1222 COVID-19 vaccine. General observations from the study: Vaccine-related CD4 TCRs covered spike, predominating at 160-218 and 743-854. None of the repertoires were sampled until the peak T cell response had passed. Following two doses of AZD1222, Spike-specific TCR breadth and depth rose.

CDR3 length: 13 residues. Germline V gene data show CDR1 as SGHRS and CDR2 as YFSETQ. With 3 bases removed from V and 2 bases from J, the gap between germline ends came to 9 bases. V is TRBV5-1 and J is TRBJ2-7, with D unclear. The TCR was taken from an adult who had recovered from COVID-19. The sequenced sample was peripheral blood, obtained after recovery from COVID-19. CDR3 protein: CASSYISAYEQYF. The CDR3 DNA sequence: TGCGCCAGCAGCTACATTTCGGCCTACGAGCAGTACTTC. Full variable domain (remainder filled in from reference TRBV5-1 and TRBJ2-7): KAGVTQTPRYLIKTRGQQVTLSCSPISGHRSVSWYQQTPGQGLQFLFEYFSETQRNKGNFPGRFSGRQFSNSRSEMNVSTLELGDSALYLCASSYISAYEQYFGPGTRLTVT.